These 7 T cell receptor gamma chains share one sample of origin, sequenced in a study of gamma-delta chains in newborns, infants, children. TCRdb reprocessed the reads through CATT. This repertoire shows hundreds of gamma-chain clones, around 1.5% found once; its top ten account for about 20%. The material sequenced was blood. These receptors came from a child who was a newborn, infant or young child, either healthy, febrile or measles-vaccinated (not recorded which).

This clone ranks as large (0.1 to 1%). Other DNA sequences in the same sample also yield this CDR3. This chain links TRGV4 with TRGJ1 or TRGJ2. Trimming took 0 bases from V and 4 from J; bases not matched to a gene: 6. The CDR3 contains 14 residues. Germline values: CDR1 EGSTGY, CDR2 YDSYTSSV. CDR3 in DNA: TGTGCCACCTGGGATGGGCGACCGTATTATAAGAAACTCTTT. Its translation: CATWDGRPYYKKLF.

By sample share, this clone is large (0.1 to 1%). The DNA for the CDR3 is TGTGCCACCTGGGACGACCCGAATTATTATAAGAAACTCTTT. Translated: CATWDDPNYYKKLF. This chain uses TRGV4 with TRGJ1 or TRGJ2. The CDR3 sequence is 14 residues long. CDR1 is EGSTGY and CDR2 is YDSYTSSV in the germline V gene. The J segment lost 0 bases and the V segment lost 4 bases, leaving 6 bases of the junction unmatched.

Worth noting for this clone: This may arise from a read error, as a much more abundant clone is one base away. V is TRGV4 and J is TRGJ1 or TRGJ2. Germline V gene lookup returns CDR1 EGSTGY and CDR2 YDSYTSSV. The length of the CDR3 is 14 residues. V dropped 2 bases and J dropped 5; count of bases not matched to a gene: 9. CDR3: CATWDEGDHYKKLF. CDR3 coding DNA: TGTGCCACCTGGGATGAGGGGGATCATTATAAGAAACTCTTT.

This clone occurred a few times. It differs at one base from a far larger clone, so likely a read error. Other DNA sequences in this specimen translate into the identical CDR3. V is TRGV9 and J is TRGJ1 or TRGJ2. Trimming took 1 base from V and 3 from J; bases not matched to a gene: 3. Per the germline V gene, CDR1 is GITISATS and CDR2 is ISYDGTV (reference sequence). The CDR3 covers 13 residues. The CDR3 bases are TGTGCCTTGTGGGAGGTTCTTTATTATAAGAAACTCTTT. Protein product: CALWEVLYYKKLF.

Comment on this clone: This probably arose from a read error, given a far larger clone one base away. The same CDR3 also results from other DNA sequences found in this sample. V usage is TRGV9 and J usage is TRGJ1 or TRGJ2. V shed 1 base, J shed 4 bases, and the junction held 4 bases outside the gene matches. The CDR3 loop spans 13 amino acids. The germline V gene encodes CDR1 GITISATS and CDR2 ISYDGTV (reference sequence). The CDR3: CALWEVLYYKKLF. Written as DNA, the CDR3 is TGTGCCTTGTGGGAGGTACTCTATTATAAGAAACTCTTT.

Concerning this clone itself: A far bigger clonotype differs at one base, so this is likely a read error. Other DNA sequences in this specimen translate into the identical CDR3. The chain combines TRGV8 with TRGJP1. This CDR3 comprises 13 residues. In germline, CDR1 is VENAVY, CDR2 YDSYNSRV. The CDR3 DNA reads TGTGCCACCTGGGATACCACCGGTTGGTTCAAGATATTT. Translated: CATWDTTGWFKIF.

This clone qualifies as large. This chain connects TRGV4 to TRGJ1 or TRGJ2. The germline V gene encodes CDR1 EGSTGY and CDR2 YDSYTSSV. The CDR3 contains 11 residues. The ends lost 8 bases at V and 11 bases at J; junction bases unmatched: 12. The CDR3 bases are TGTGCCACCTCCAGTGGGGAGGAGAAACTCTTT. This codes for CATSSGEEKLF.